This T cell receptor (beta chain) was recorded in a study of blood T cells in healthy people across ages. The use of a sample-barcoded 5' primer and a J-beta primer mix characterized a second PCR of roughly 7 to 11 cycles. One entry per CDR3 protein results from TCRdb running MiXCR on the 5' RACE reads. Among 600,000 to 1,000,000 distinct CDR3 sequences listed, just under 25% were seen once. V was trimmed by 5 bases and J by 1 base, leaving 11 bases between them. Germline V gene data show CDR1 as SGHTA and CDR2 as FQGNSA. The CDR3 contains 14 residues. This sample was also put to use in a study of T cells of mothers and their children. From that study: Related mother-child pairs shared marginally more repertoire than unrelated pairs, though not significantly. Microchimeric T cell clones that persisted were not detected.

The chain joins TRBV7-2 to TRBJ2-5; D remains ambiguous. The TCR was taken from a boy aged 5-17 years in good health. Material for sequencing was blood. CDR3 residues: CASSRDQSQETQYF. In nucleotides, the CDR3 is TGTGCCAGCAGCCGTGACCAAAGCCAAGAGACCCAGTACTTC.